A single T cell receptor beta chain is shown here with its context. The data originate from a study of blood T cell repertoires in COVID-19. The CDR3 sequence is 15 residues long. Germline V gives CDR1 LGHDT, CDR2 YNNKEL (reference sequence). V gave up 4 bases and J gave up 10 bases, with 17 bases separating them. Assay: immunoSEQ multiplex PCR; the TCRdb copy retains only in-frame clones and omits some. The data contain about 230,000 clones, around 80% of them seen just once; the ten biggest clones take up around 1.5%. This sequence joins TRBV3-1 (or the pseudogene TRBV3-2) and TRBJ1-6; D remains unclear. This receptor was obtained from a woman aged 40-49 years who had recovered from COVID-19. The sequencing input was peripheral blood. CDR3 in amino acids: CASSPGRARVSPLHF. As DNA, the CDR3 is TGTGCCAGCAGCCCGGGCCGGGCGAGGGTCTCACCCCTCCACTTT.